This entry features one T cell receptor (beta chain) sequence. The antigen is unknown. The CDR3 contains 14 residues. Trimming removed 4 bases from V and 5 bases from J; junction bases left unmatched: 8. The V gene's germline CDR1 is SGHRS and CDR2 YFSETQ. This sample is part of a study of cytomegalovirus exposure and HLA in healthy donors. Study conclusions and caveats: Analysis performed later found about 18,000 TCR beta sequences associated with HLA alleles at 0.05 false discovery rate. TCR beta chains numbering some 150 were designated cytomegalovirus-associated. DRB1 had the most TCR associations and HLA-C the fewest, a later analysis found, with rates varying by HLA locus.

13 Jbeta primers and 60 Vbeta primers were used for the PCR. The repertoire was sequenced with immunoSEQ multiplex PCR; TCRdb's copy has only in-frame clones and lacks some. Among roughly 60,000 clones listed, around 83% were seen once. The chain carries TRBV5-1 and TRBJ2-5, with 7 bases lining up with TRBD2. The clonotype originates from a man younger than 45 in good health and CMV-seronegative. The specimen sequenced was PBMCs. CDR3 coding DNA: TGCGCCAGCAGCATGGGCGGGAGCGGGGAGACCCAGTACTTC. Its translation: CASSMGGSGETQYF.